Detailed here is one TCR beta chain. TCRbeta libraries were built with three rounds of nested PCR, modified from ARM-PCR. TCRdb independently ran MiXCR on the multiplex PCR reads; one entry per CDR3 protein. Among about 86,000 distinct CDR3 sequences listed, around three quarters were seen once. Germline trimming cut 10 bases from V and 2 bases from J; bases unmatched to any gene: 13. This CDR3 has 16 amino acids. The sample comes from a study of tumor and adjacent non-tumor tissue in lung cancer. This sample's RNA came from whole unsorted tissue. Distant lung tissue was collected more than 3 cm away from the tumor edge.

This clonotype was sampled from a woman between 45 and 65 years old with non-small cell lung cancer. Sequencing was carried out using distant non-tumor lung tissue. V usage is TRBV12-3 or TRBV12-4 and J usage is TRBJ2-2; 7 nucleotides agree with TRBD1. The CDR3 DNA sequence: TGTGCCATAAGTTTAGGGACAGAGACAAACACCGGGGAGCTGTTTTTT. Amino acids: CAISLGTETNTGELFF.